This passage covers 23 T cell receptor beta chains from one sample sequenced in a study of blood T cell repertoires in COVID-19. Sequencing used immunoSEQ multiplex PCR; TCRdb keeps in-frame clones, though not all of them. This sample carries approximately 200,000 clones, roughly 86% of them seen once, and the ten largest clones take 2.5% to 3%. The material sequenced was peripheral blood. The receptors come from a woman in her sixties or seventies with acute or convalescent COVID-19.

The chain joins TRBV6-5 to TRBJ2-6; D remains unclear. The germline V gene has CDR1 MNHEY and CDR2 SVGAGI. The CDR3 spans 13 residues. V lost 6 bases, J lost 0 bases, and 3 bases lay in between. The CDR3: CASSRSGANVLTF. The CDR3 DNA reads TGTGCCAGCAGCCGCTCTGGGGCCAACGTCCTGACTTTC.

This rearrangement joins TRBV5-1 to TRBJ2-7, with D perhaps matching TRBD1 (6 bases). CDR3 length equals 14 residues. The V gene's germline CDR1 is SGHRS and CDR2 YFSETQ. Trimming left V 5 bases short and J 7 bases short, with 19 bases between. CDR3 nucleotide sequence: TGCGCCAGCAGTTCAGGACAGTTGACGGGGGAGCAGTACTTC. This translates into CASSSGQLTGEQYF. The variable domain in full, with the rest retrieved from reference TRBV5-1 and TRBJ2-7, is KAGVTQTPRYLIKTRGQQVTLSCSPISGHRSVSWYQQTPGQGLQFLFEYFSETQRNKGNFPGRFSGRQFSNSRSEMNVSTLELGDSALYLCASSSGQLTGEQYFGPGTRLTVT.

The chain joins TRBV28 to TRBJ1-2, with 7 bases identical to TRBD1. The length of the CDR3 is 14 residues. V gave up 6 bases and J gave up 8 bases; unmatched junction bases: 12. Germline V CDR1 and CDR2: MDHEN, SYDVKM. CDR3 DNA: TGTGCCAGCAGCCTAGAAGGGACAGACGAAGGCTACACCTTC. Its translation: CASSLEGTDEGYTF.

This clone was found once. The V gene is TRBV18, the J gene TRBJ2-1; D gene ambiguous. CDR3 length equals 18 residues. V was cut by 0 bases and J by 4 bases, with 19 bases left in between. CDR1 and CDR2 from the germline V gene are KGHSH and LQKENI. In nucleotides, the CDR3 is TGTGCCAGCTCACCACCCACCCCCCCAGGCCTGGCTTACAATGAGCAGTTCTTC. Its protein product is CASSPPTPPGLAYNEQFF.

V usage is TRBV6-6 and J usage is TRBJ1-3; D call uncertain. Trimming removed 5 bases from V and 2 bases from J, with 13 bases in between. The CDR3 contains 15 residues. Germline V lookup: CDR1 MNHNY, CDR2 SVGAGI (reference sequence). The CDR3 DNA is TGTGCCAGCAGTACTGGGAGCGTCCCTGGAAACACCATATATTTT. This sequence encodes CASSTGSVPGNTIYF.

This sequence joins TRBV6-6 and TRBJ2-1, with 8 bases aligning to TRBD2. CDR1 is MNHNY and CDR2 is SVGAGI in the germline V gene (reference sequence). V was clipped by 2 bases and J by 5 bases; unmatched bases: 2. This CDR3 is built from 14 residues. CDR3 sequence: CASSYGSGDNEQFF. CDR3 sequence (DNA): TGTGCCAGCAGTTACGGTAGCGGGGACAATGAGCAGTTCTTC.

In its sample, this clone was seen a few times. DNA of the CDR3: TGTGCCAGCAGCTTAGTAGGAGAGGGATTCAATCAGCCCCAGCATTTT. It is translated as CASSLVGEGFNQPQHF. This chain links TRBV7-8 with TRBJ1-5, with D unclear. Trimming removed 1 base from V and 3 bases from J, with 13 bases in between. Per the germline V gene, CDR1 is SGHVS and CDR2 is FQNEAQ. This CDR3 contains 16 residues.

V usage is TRBV7-7 and J usage is TRBJ1-5; 10 bases agree with TRBD1. The CDR3 is 18 amino acids. V was pared by 5 bases and J by 3 bases, with 13 bases of the junction left unmatched. Per the germline V gene, CDR1 is SSHAT and CDR2 is FNYEAQ (reference sequence). The DNA for the CDR3 is TGTGCCAGCAGCGAGACGACAGGGGGCGAAAGAGTCAATCAGCCCCAGCATTTT. As protein: CASSETTGGERVNQPQHF.

The chain has TRBV30 and TRBJ1-2; no firm D call. V gave up 2 bases and J gave up 1 base, with 5 bases separating them. This CDR3 has 12 residues. Germline CDR1 reads GTSNPN; CDR2 reads SVGIG (reference sequence). The CDR3 here is CAWSRVNYGYTF. In DNA form, the CDR3 reads TGTGCCTGGAGTAGAGTTAACTATGGCTACACCTTC.

The chain carries TRBV18 and TRBJ1-2; maybe TRBD1 (5 bases). Between the trimmed V and J ends, which lost 0 bases and 0 bases, there was a span of 14 bases. Per the germline V gene, CDR1 is KGHSH and CDR2 is LQKENI. The CDR3 totals 17 residues. The CDR3 spells CASSPPNRWGANYGYTF. CDR3 sequence (DNA): TGTGCCAGCTCACCACCGAACAGGTGGGGGGCTAACTATGGCTACACCTTC.

The chain couples TRBV10-2 to TRBJ1-5; D is perhaps TRBD1 (6 bases). Germline-derived CDR1 and CDR2 are WSHSY and SAAADI. The CDR3 sequence is 14 residues long. With 3 bases removed from V and 2 bases from J, the gap between germline ends came to 8 bases. CDR3 region: CASSDPGGNQPQHF. The CDR3 nucleotides are TGCGCCAGCAGTGACCCAGGGGGCAATCAGCCCCAGCATTTT.

The chain recombines TRBV11-1 with TRBJ1-1; TRBD1 might be the D (6 bases). This CDR3 region has 15 residues. Between the trimmed V and J ends, which lost 5 bases and 7 bases, there was a span of 20 bases. Germline CDR1 and CDR2: SGHAT and FQDESV (reference sequence). The CDR3 nucleotides read TGTGCCAGCAGCATAGTCCTACAGGGCCCGATTGAAGCTTTCTTT. Translation: CASSIVLQGPIEAFF.

This sequence joins TRBV25-1 and TRBJ2-1; maybe TRBD2 (6 bases). This CDR3 contains 16 residues. Germline-derived CDR1 and CDR2 are MGHDK and SYGVNS. Trimming left V 2 bases short and J 6 bases short, with 17 bases between. In DNA, the CDR3 is TGTGCCAGCAGTGAACCCGGTGGGAGGCCCCCCAATGAGCAGTTCTTC. Protein: CASSEPGGRPPNEQFF.

The chain employs TRBV11-2 and TRBJ1-3; the D gene is possibly TRBD1 (6 bases). CDR1 and CDR2 (germline): SGHAT, FQNNGV. V was shortened by 2 bases and J by 6 bases, with 20 bases between the two germline ends. This CDR3 is built from 17 residues. The CDR3 DNA reads as TGTGCCAGCAGCTTAAGACTCGGGGGGGCAATCGAAAACACCATATATTTT. This gives the protein CASSLRLGGAIENTIYF.

J is TRBJ2-2 and V is TRBV6-1; a weak D match, TRBD2 (7 bases). V was shortened by 3 bases and J by 5 bases, with 13 bases between the two germline ends. The CDR3 sequence is 15 residues long. Per germline, CDR1 MNHNS and CDR2 SASEGT. In nucleotides, the CDR3 is TGTGCCAGCAGTGACGGGGGGCGCAGGACCGGGGAGCTGTTTTTT. Translating it yields CASSDGGRRTGELFF.

This clone was picked up one time. The J gene is TRBJ2-6, the V gene TRBV5-1; 12 bases match TRBD2. CDR1 and CDR2 from the germline V gene are SGHRS and YFSETQ. The CDR3 covers 18 residues. V dropped 1 base and J dropped 4; count of bases not matched to a gene: 6. The CDR3 protein is CASSLKSSGRGGANVLTF. The DNA for the CDR3 is TGCGCCAGCAGCTTGAAGTCTAGCGGGAGGGGAGGGGCCAACGTCCTGACTTTC.

This chain joins TRBV3-1 (or the pseudogene TRBV3-2) and TRBJ2-2, with 16 bases lining up with TRBD2. CDR1 and CDR2 from the germline V gene are LGHDT and YNNKEL (reference sequence). J was trimmed by 2 bases and V by 3 bases; bases with no gene match: 12. The CDR3 loop spans 21 amino acids. The CDR3 reads CASSHWSSGTSGGANTGELFF. DNA of the CDR3: TGTGCCAGCAGCCATTGGAGCTCCGGGACTAGCGGGGGGGCTAACACCGGGGAGCTGTTTTTT.

The genes are TRBV5-1 and TRBJ2-1; TRBD2 might be the D (7 bases). The V end lost 4 bases, the J end lost 0 bases, and 17 bases lay between the germline ends. CDR1 is SGHRS, CDR2 YFSETQ, per germline. The CDR3 contains 17 residues. CDR3 protein: CASSVGAGVSSYNEQFF. The CDR3, as DNA: TGCGCCAGCAGCGTGGGGGCGGGGGTTAGCTCCTACAATGAGCAGTTCTTC.

This chain links TRBV29-1 with TRBJ2-3; 8 nucleotides line up with TRBD2. V lost 6 bases to trimming and J lost 4 bases; unmatched junction nucleotides: 9. This CDR3 has 14 residues. Germline V gene data show CDR1 as SQVTM and CDR2 as ANQGSEA. The CDR3 DNA sequence: TGCAGCGTCGCCGGGACTAGTGGCCCAGATACGCAGTATTTT. Amino acids: CSVAGTSGPDTQYF.

This clone was counted between two and nine times. V gene TRBV6-5 combines with J gene TRBJ1-6; tentative D call: TRBD1 (6 bases). The ends were cut back, 7 bases at V and 6 bases at J, with 13 bases in the middle. Germline assignment: CDR1 MNHEY and CDR2 SVGAGI. This CDR3 has 14 residues. For the CDR3, the DNA is TGTGCCAGCACAGTAACAGGGAGTAATTCACCCCTCCACTTT. Protein product: CASTVTGSNSPLHF.

The count of this clone is one. The chain couples TRBV30 to TRBJ1-2; D not certain. The germline CDR1 and CDR2 sequences are GTSNPN and SVGIG (reference sequence). Trimming pared 0 bases from V and 3 bases from J, leaving 5 bases between. The length of the CDR3 is 12 residues. The chain's CDR3 is CAWSVEYYGYTF. The CDR3 DNA sequence: TGTGCCTGGAGTGTAGAGTACTATGGCTACACCTTC.

Only a few counts were recorded for this clone. The chain uses TRBV21-1 and TRBJ2-2; no check of the table's D call, TRBD2, against the DNA was made. TRBV21-1 is a pseudogene locus. This CDR3 has 16 residues. This chain's CDR3 is CASSKARGKNTGELFF. CDR3 nucleotides: TGTGCCAGCAGCAAAGCGCGGGGGAAGAACACCGGGGAGCTGTTTTTT.

The count of this clone is one. The chain employs TRBV2 and TRBJ2-7, with TRBD2 matching 7 bases. Looked up from germline, CDR1 is SNHLY and CDR2 is FYNNEI. Trimming at V came to 10 bases and at J to 2 bases, leaving 8 bases not matched to a gene. The CDR3 covers 13 residues. The CDR3 loop is CATGAGLAYEQYF. The CDR3 DNA reads as TGTGCCACCGGGGCCGGACTAGCCTACGAGCAGTACTTC.